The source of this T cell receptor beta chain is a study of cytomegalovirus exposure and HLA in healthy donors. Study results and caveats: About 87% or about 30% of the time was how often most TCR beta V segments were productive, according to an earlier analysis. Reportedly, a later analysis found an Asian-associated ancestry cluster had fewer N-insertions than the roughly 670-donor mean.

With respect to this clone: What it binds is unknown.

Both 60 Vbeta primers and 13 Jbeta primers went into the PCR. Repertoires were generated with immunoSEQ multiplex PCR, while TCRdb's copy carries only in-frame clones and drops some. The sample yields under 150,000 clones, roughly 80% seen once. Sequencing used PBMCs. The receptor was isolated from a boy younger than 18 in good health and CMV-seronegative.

CDR3 nucleotides: TGCGCCAGCAGCTTGGAAGCGGCAAGCACAGATACGCAGTATTTT. Encoded protein: CASSLEAASTDTQYF. The V gene is TRBV5-1, the J gene TRBJ2-3, with D perhaps TRBD2 (5 bases). Trimming removed 0 bases at V and 0 bases at J, with 8 bases between. Germline V lookup: CDR1 SGHRS, CDR2 YFSETQ. This CDR3 is 15 amino acids long.